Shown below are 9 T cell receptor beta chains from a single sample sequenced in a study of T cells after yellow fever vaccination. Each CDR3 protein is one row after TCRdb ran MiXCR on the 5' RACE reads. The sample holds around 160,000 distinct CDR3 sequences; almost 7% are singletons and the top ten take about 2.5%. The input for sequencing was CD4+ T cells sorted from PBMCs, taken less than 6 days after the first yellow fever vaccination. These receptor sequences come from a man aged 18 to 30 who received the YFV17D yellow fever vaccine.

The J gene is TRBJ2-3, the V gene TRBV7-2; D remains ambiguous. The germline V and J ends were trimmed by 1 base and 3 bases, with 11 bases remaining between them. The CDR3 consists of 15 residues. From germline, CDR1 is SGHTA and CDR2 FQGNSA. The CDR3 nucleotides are TGTGCCAGCAGCTTAGTGACGGGTTTTACAGATACGCAGTATTTT. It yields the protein CASSLVTGFTDTQYF.

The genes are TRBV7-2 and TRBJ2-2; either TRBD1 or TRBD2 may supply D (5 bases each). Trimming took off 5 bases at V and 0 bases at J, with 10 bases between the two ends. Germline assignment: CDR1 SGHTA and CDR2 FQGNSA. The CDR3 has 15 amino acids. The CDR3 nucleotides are TGTGCCAGCAGCAGGGACCCCACGAACACCGGGGAGCTGTTTTTT. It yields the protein CASSRDPTNTGELFF. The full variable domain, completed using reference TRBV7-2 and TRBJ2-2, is GAGVSQSPSNKVTEKGKDVELRCDPISGHTALYWYRQSLGQGLEFLIYFQGNSAPDKSGLPSDRFSAERTGGSVSTLTIQRTQQEDSAVYLCASSRDPTNTGELFFGEGSRLTVL.

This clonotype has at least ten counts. In DNA form, the CDR3 reads TGTGCCAGCGTTGCAGGGGGCGCAGATACGCAGTATTTT. Residues: CASVAGGADTQYF. The rearrangement uses TRBV7-2 and TRBJ2-3; 8 nucleotides match TRBD1. The V gene end was trimmed by 8 bases and the J gene end by 4 bases; junction bases not matched to a gene: 5. CDR3 length equals 13 residues. Germline V gene sequence: CDR1 SGHTA, CDR2 FQGNSA.

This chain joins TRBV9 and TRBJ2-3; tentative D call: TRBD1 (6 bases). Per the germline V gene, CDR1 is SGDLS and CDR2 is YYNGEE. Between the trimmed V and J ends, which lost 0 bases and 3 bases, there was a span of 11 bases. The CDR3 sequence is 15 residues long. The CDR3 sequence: CASSVGQGLTDTQYF. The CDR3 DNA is TGTGCCAGCAGCGTAGGGCAGGGGCTGACAGATACGCAGTATTTT. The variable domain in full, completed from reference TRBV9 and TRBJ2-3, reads DSGVTQTPKHLITATGQRVTLRCSPRSGDLSVYWYQQSLDQGLQFLIQYYNGEERAKGNILERFSAQQFPDLHSELNLSSLELGDSALYFCASSVGQGLTDTQYFGPGTRLTVL.

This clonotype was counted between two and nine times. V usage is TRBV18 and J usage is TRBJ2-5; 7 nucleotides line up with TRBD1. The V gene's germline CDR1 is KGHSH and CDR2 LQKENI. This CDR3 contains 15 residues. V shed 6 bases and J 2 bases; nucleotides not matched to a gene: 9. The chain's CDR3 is CASSPIRDSQETQYF. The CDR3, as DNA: TGTGCCAGCTCCCCTATCCGGGACAGTCAAGAGACCCAGTACTTC.

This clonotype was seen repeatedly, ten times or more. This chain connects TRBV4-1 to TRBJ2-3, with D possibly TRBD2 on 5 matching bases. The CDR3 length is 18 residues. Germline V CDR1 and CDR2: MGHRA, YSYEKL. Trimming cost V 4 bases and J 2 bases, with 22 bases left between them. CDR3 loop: CASSLPPEERSSTDTQYF. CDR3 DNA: TGCGCCAGCAGCCTCCCCCCGGAAGAGCGGAGTTCCACAGATACGCAGTATTTT.

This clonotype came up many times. DNA for the CDR3: TGTGCCAGCAGCCAAGAAGTCCGGGCGGATGAGCAGTTCTTC. This sequence encodes CASSQEVRADEQFF. This rearrangement joins TRBV3-1 to TRBJ2-1; D unclear. CDR1 LGHDT and CDR2 YNNKEL come from the germline V gene (reference sequence). The CDR3 is 14 amino acids. Trimming pared 0 bases from V and 8 bases from J, leaving 11 bases between.

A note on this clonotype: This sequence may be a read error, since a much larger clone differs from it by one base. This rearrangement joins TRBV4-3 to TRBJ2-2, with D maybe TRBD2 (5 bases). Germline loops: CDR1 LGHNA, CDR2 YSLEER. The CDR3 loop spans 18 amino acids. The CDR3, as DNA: TGCGCCAGCAGCCAAGAGAGTTGGAGACCCATGTTCACCGGGAAGCTGTTTTTT. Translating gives CASSQESWRPMFTGKLFF.

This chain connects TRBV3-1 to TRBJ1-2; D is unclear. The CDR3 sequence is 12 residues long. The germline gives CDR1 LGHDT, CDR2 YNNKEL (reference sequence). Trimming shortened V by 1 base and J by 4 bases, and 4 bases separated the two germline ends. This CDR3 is CASSQVSYGYTF. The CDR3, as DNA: TGTGCCAGCAGCCAAGTCAGCTATGGCTACACCTTC.